Shown below are 26 T cell receptor beta chains from a single sample sequenced in a study of read filtering for tumor transcriptome and immune sequencing. From roughly 390 ng of RNA, a library with molecular barcoded alpha/delta and beta/gamma adaptors was made. TCRdb re-analysed the reads in MiXCR, keeping a single row per CDR3 protein. The sample has 93,000 or so distinct CDR3 sequences; roughly 21% are singletons. Sequenced sample: a population of CD138-negative cells sorted from bone marrow. Source of these receptors: a donor at least 40 years old with multiple myeloma.

This clonotype showed up just a few times. The chain joins TRBV7-2 to TRBJ2-1, with D hard to call. In germline, CDR1 is SGHTA, CDR2 FQGNSA. V was pared by 4 bases and J by 6 bases, with 7 bases between. The CDR3 runs to 12 residues. The CDR3, as DNA: TGTGCCAGCAGCTGGACGGTCAATGAGCAGTTCTTC. It is translated as CASSWTVNEQFF.

Many counts were recorded for this clonotype. This chain uses TRBV6-6 with TRBJ1-2; D possibly corresponds to TRBD1 (5 bases). V was clipped by 7 bases and J by 12 bases, with 18 bases between them. The CDR3 is 12 amino acids. CDR1 is MNHNY and CDR2 is SVGAGI in the germline V gene (reference sequence). The CDR3 is CASTKVPGANTF. The CDR3 coding sequence is TGTGCCAGCACCAAGGTCCCCGGGGCTAACACCTTC.

The gene calls are TRBV28 and TRBJ1-4; perhaps TRBD1 as D (6 bases). Germline CDR1 reads MDHEN; CDR2 reads SYDVKM. Between the trimmed V and J ends, which lost 3 bases and 2 bases, there was a span of 13 bases. The CDR3 consists of 16 residues. The CDR3 DNA follows: TGTGCCAGCAGTTTTGGGAGGGGGTCCACTAATGAAAAACTGTTTTTT. Protein: CASSFGRGSTNEKLFF. Variable domain in full (rest from reference TRBV28 and TRBJ1-4): DVKVTQSSRYLVKRTGEKVFLECVQDMDHENMFWYRQDPGLGLRLIYFSYDVKMKEKGDIPEGYSVSREKKERFSLILESASTNQTSMYLCASSFGRGSTNEKLFFGSGTQLSVL.

This clonotype was recorded many times. The V call is TRBV28, the J call TRBJ2-2, with a possible D match to TRBD2 (6 bases). V was pared by 7 bases and J by 4 bases, with 16 bases between. CDR1 MDHEN and CDR2 SYDVKM come from the germline V gene. The length of the CDR3 is 15 residues. The CDR3 region is CASTSGVRGTGELFF. The CDR3 coding sequence is TGTGCCAGCACCTCGGGGGTCCGCGGCACCGGGGAGCTGTTTTTT.

This clonotype was recorded at least ten times. The chain employs TRBV11-2 and TRBJ2-1, with D perhaps TRBD1 (6 bases). Germline CDR1 is SGHAT and CDR2 is FQNNGV. V was clipped by 2 bases and J by 3 bases, with 14 bases between them. The CDR3 runs 16 residues. Here the CDR3 reads CASSLRETGNYNEQFF. CDR3 DNA sequence: TGTGCCAGCAGCTTAAGGGAGACAGGAAACTACAATGAGCAGTTCTTC. The full variable domain, its missing parts supplied by reference TRBV11-2 and TRBJ2-1, is EAGVAQSPRYKIIEKRQSVAFWCNPISGHATLYWYQQILGQGPKLLIQFQNNGVVDDSQLPKDRFSAERLKGVDSTLKIQPAKLEDSAVYLCASSLRETGNYNEQFFGPGTRLTVL.

Concerning this clonotype itself: Sequence at one end of the junction differs from germline and may be a read error. This sequence joins TRBV7-9 and TRBJ2-5, with D perhaps matching TRBD2 (6 bases). The CDR3 is made up of 16 amino acids. Per germline, CDR1 SEHNR and CDR2 FQNEAQ (reference sequence). The CDR3 DNA reads TGTGCCAGCAGCCGTTCCAGGGACGGGGGTACACAGACCCAGGACTTC. Protein sequence: CASSRSRDGGTQTQDF.

This clonotype occurred once. A much larger clone differs by one base, so this may be a read error. The V gene is TRBV19, the J gene TRBJ1-5, with 9 positions matching TRBD1. The CDR3 runs 15 residues. Germline V gene lookup returns CDR1 LNHDA and CDR2 SQIVND (reference sequence). CDR3 sequence reads: CASSMDRGANQPQNF. CDR3 sequence (DNA): TGTGCCAGTAGTATGGACAGGGGAGCAAATCAGCCCCAGAATTTT.

J is TRBJ2-1 and V is TRBV2; maybe TRBD2 (6 bases). V lost 4 bases, J lost 4 bases, and 20 bases lay in between. The CDR3 consists of 17 residues. The germline V gene encodes CDR1 SNHLY and CDR2 FYNNEI. The CDR3 bases are TGTGCCAGCAGTGCGACCACGGGGGTCTCACTTTACAATGAGCAGTTCTTC. It translates to CASSATTGVSLYNEQFF.

The chain couples TRBV6-1 to TRBJ1-1, with a weak D call TRBD1 (6 bases). The CDR3 has 15 residues. V was trimmed by 8 bases and J by 4 bases, leaving 20 bases between them. The germline gives CDR1 MNHNS, CDR2 SASEGT. Here the CDR3 reads CASGYLGAGVTEAFF. For the CDR3, the DNA is TGTGCCAGCGGCTACTTGGGGGCTGGGGTCACTGAAGCTTTCTTT.

This clonotype was picked up many times. The gene calls are TRBV28 and TRBJ1-2, with 9 bases identical to TRBD1. The CDR3 is 15 amino acids. J was trimmed by 3 bases and V by 10 bases; bases with no gene match: 12. Germline loops: CDR1 MDHEN, CDR2 SYDVKM. The CDR3 coding sequence is TGTGCCACAAGGGGACAGGGTCTTTTTGACTATGGCTACACCTTC. Amino acids: CATRGQGLFDYGYTF.

The sample holds many counts of this clonotype. The chain recombines TRBV12-3 or TRBV12-4 with TRBJ2-7; the D call may be TRBD1 or TRBD2 (6 bases each). The V end was cut by 5 bases, the J end by 5 bases, with 19 bases between. This CDR3 is 15 amino acids long. The CDR3 coding sequence is TGTGCCAGCAGTCGATCAGATAGGGGGGTTAACGAGCAGTACTTC. Translated, it gives CASSRSDRGVNEQYF.

This clonotype was found a few times. This sequence joins TRBV7-2 and TRBJ2-7; 9 bases fit TRBD1. This CDR3 spans 15 amino acids. Germline CDR1 is SGHTA and CDR2 is FQGNSA. Losses at the gene ends were 1 base for V and 4 bases for J; bases not matched to a gene: 5. The CDR3 loop reads CASSLVGQGSYEQYF. Here the CDR3 DNA reads TGTGCCAGCAGCTTAGTAGGACAGGGGAGTTACGAGCAGTACTTC.

The chain uses TRBV30 and TRBJ2-5; perhaps D is TRBD1 or TRBD2 (5 bases each). V was clipped by 2 bases and J by 2 bases, with 18 bases between them. Per the germline V gene, CDR1 is GTSNPN and CDR2 is SVGIG (reference sequence). The CDR3 covers 16 residues. CDR3 in amino acids: CAWSYGSRGAQETQYF. CDR3 sequence (DNA): TGTGCCTGGAGTTACGGTTCGAGGGGAGCTCAAGAGACCCAGTACTTC.

The table lists this clonotype with many counts. The chain employs TRBV20-1 and TRBJ1-5; maybe TRBD1 (6 bases). Germline V gives CDR1 DFQATT, CDR2 SNEGSKA (reference sequence). The CDR3 runs 11 residues. V was cut by 4 bases and J by 6 bases, with 7 bases left in between. The CDR3, as DNA: TGCAGTGCTACCAGGGGTCAGCCCCAGCATTTT. Protein product: CSATRGQPQHF.

This clonotype was counted only a few times. This chain connects TRBV9 to TRBJ1-5, with D possibly being TRBD1 (5 bases). Trimming left V 6 bases short and J 1 base short, with 11 bases between. Per germline, CDR1 SGDLS and CDR2 YYNGEE. CDR3 length: 14 amino acids. The DNA for the CDR3 is TGTGCCAGCAATGATGGGGGGAGCAATCAGCCCCAGCATTTT. This encodes CASNDGGSNQPQHF.

This clonotype was observed at least ten times. Here the CDR3 reads CASSLQRGGQETQYF. CDR3 nucleotide sequence: TGTGCCAGCAGCCTGCAGCGGGGGGGCCAAGAGACCCAGTACTTC. The chain combines TRBV7-9 with TRBJ2-5, with 10 bases fitting TRBD2. Trimming at V came to 5 bases and at J to 1 base, leaving 4 bases not matched to a gene. Per the germline V gene, CDR1 is SEHNR and CDR2 is FQNEAQ (reference sequence). CDR3 size: 15 residues.

The V and J genes are TRBV19 and TRBJ1-5; D is perhaps TRBD1 (5 bases). The length of the CDR3 is 14 residues. Trimming stripped 7 bases from V and 7 bases from J, with 17 bases between. In germline, CDR1 is LNHDA, CDR2 SQIVND (reference sequence). CDR3 residues: CASTNLGLGQPQHF. In nucleotides, the CDR3 is TGTGCCAGTACTAATCTGGGGCTGGGGCAGCCCCAGCATTTT.

This clonotype appeared many times. The gene calls are TRBV29-1 and TRBJ1-6, with 7 bases that match TRBD1. The germline V gene has CDR1 SQVTM and CDR2 ANQGSEA. V was clipped by 5 bases and J by 6 bases; unmatched bases: 4. This CDR3 region has 13 residues. This CDR3 reads CSVRTGPNSPLHF. The CDR3 DNA reads TGCAGCGTTAGGACAGGCCCTAATTCACCCCTCCACTTT.

This clonotype has ten or more counts. The rearrangement joins TRBV20-1 to TRBJ1-6; D unresolved. The germline V gene encodes CDR1 DFQATT and CDR2 SNEGSKA (reference sequence). The CDR3 loop spans 15 amino acids. Trimming cost V 6 bases and J 0 bases, with 12 bases left between them. The CDR3 DNA follows: TGCAGTGCCCCATCGGGGAGCTCCTATAATTCACCCCTCCACTTT. Its translation: CSAPSGSSYNSPLHF.

This clonotype was seen many times. V gene TRBV5-1 combines with J gene TRBJ1-1; no clear D gene. With 0 bases removed from V and 1 base from J, the gap between germline ends came to 7 bases. The CDR3 has 14 amino acids. Germline V gene data show CDR1 as SGHRS and CDR2 as YFSETQ. This CDR3 reads CASSLEAANTEAFF. The CDR3 coding sequence is TGCGCCAGCAGCTTGGAGGCAGCGAACACTGAAGCTTTCTTT. Filled out from reference TRBV5-1 and TRBJ1-1, the complete variable domain reads KAGVTQTPRYLIKTRGQQVTLSCSPISGHRSVSWYQQTPGQGLQFLFEYFSETQRNKGNFPGRFSGRQFSNSRSEMNVSTLELGDSALYLCASSLEAANTEAFFGQGTRLTVV.

This clonotype was detected only a few times. This chain uses TRBV15 with TRBJ2-5; weak D call: TRBD2 (6 bases). Germline V CDR1 and CDR2: LNHNV, YYDKDF (reference sequence). Trimming took 0 bases from V and 4 from J, leaving 12 bases between them. The length of the CDR3 is 15 residues. The CDR3 DNA reads TGTGCCACCAGCAGAGAAGCGGAGGGGCGAGAGACCCAGTACTTC. Encoded protein: CATSREAEGRETQYF.

This clonotype was found many times. The genes are TRBV20-1 and TRBJ2-5; TRBD2 aligns across 11 bases. The CDR3 contains 15 residues. The ends lost 3 bases at V and 1 base at J; junction bases unmatched: 4. Germline-derived CDR1 and CDR2 are DFQATT and SNEGSKA (reference sequence). The CDR3 spells CSASVLAGGQETQYF. The CDR3 nucleotides read TGCAGTGCTAGTGTTCTAGCGGGGGGCCAAGAGACCCAGTACTTC.

With regard to this clonotype: With a much larger clone just one base away, this may be a read error. The CDR3 sequence is CASSDRILTEAFF. The CDR3 region has the DNA TGTGCCAGCAGTGATAGGATACTAACTGAAGCTTTCTTT. The chain couples TRBV2 to TRBJ1-1; D unclear. V was shortened by 3 bases and J by 5 bases, with 10 bases between the two germline ends. Germline assignment: CDR1 SNHLY and CDR2 FYNNEI. CDR3 size: 13 residues.

This clonotype was counted a few times. A single base separates this from a much larger clone, so it may be a read error. The rearrangement joins TRBV12-3 or TRBV12-4 to TRBJ2-1; no definite D call. The CDR3 is made up of 13 amino acids. The ends were cut back, 3 bases at V and 6 bases at J, with 9 bases in the middle. CDR3 in amino acids: CASSLVAANEQFF. The CDR3 nucleotides read TGTGCCAGCAGTTTGGTGGCAGCCAATGAGCAGTTCTTC.

This clonotype was picked up many times. The chain recombines TRBV28 with TRBJ2-7; 7 positions match TRBD1. CDR1 and CDR2 from the germline V gene are MDHEN and SYDVKM. This CDR3 has 12 amino acids. V was pared by 3 bases and J by 9 bases, with 5 bases of the junction left unmatched. The CDR3 DNA is TGTGCCAGCAGTTTCGGACAGGCCGGGCAGTACTTC. It is translated as CASSFGQAGQYF.

This clonotype was observed at least ten times. The genes are TRBV2 and TRBJ2-2; the match to TRBD2 covers 7 bases. The CDR3 length is 15 residues. Germline lookup yields CDR1 SNHLY and CDR2 FYNNEI. Germline trimming cut 6 bases from V and 2 bases from J; bases unmatched to any gene: 6. The CDR3, as DNA: TGTGCCAGCAGCAGGCGGGGGACTAACACCGGGGAGCTGTTTTTT. Translating gives CASSRRGTNTGELFF.